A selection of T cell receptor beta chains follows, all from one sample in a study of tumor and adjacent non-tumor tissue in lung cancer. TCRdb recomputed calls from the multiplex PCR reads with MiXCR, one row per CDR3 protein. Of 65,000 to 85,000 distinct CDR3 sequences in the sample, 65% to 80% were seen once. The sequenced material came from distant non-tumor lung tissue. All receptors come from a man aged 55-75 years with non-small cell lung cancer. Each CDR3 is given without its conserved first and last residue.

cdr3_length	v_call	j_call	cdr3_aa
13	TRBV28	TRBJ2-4	ANSALTEAKNIQY
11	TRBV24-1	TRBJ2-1	ATSDQPANEQF
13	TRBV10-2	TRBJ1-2	ASSEPGRLDYGYT
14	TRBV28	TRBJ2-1	TSSTASGRGLNERF
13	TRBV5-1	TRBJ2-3	ASSPETQPTDTQY
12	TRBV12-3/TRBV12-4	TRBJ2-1	ASSFGQGAKEQF
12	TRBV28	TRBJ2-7	ASSPLAGSNEQY
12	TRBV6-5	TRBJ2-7	SSRDAGGGYEQY
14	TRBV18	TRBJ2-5	ASSPGGPGRWETQY
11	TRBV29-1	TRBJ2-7	SGEGTGTYEQY